This is a list of T cell receptor beta chains from one sample in a study of control samples from healthy donors and cancer patients. Method: immunoSEQ multiplex PCR; TCRdb's copy keeps in-frame clones and lacks some. The table lists around 120,000 clones, around 87% of them singletons. The specimen was blood. The receptors were gathered from a middle-aged man in good health. The CDR3 runs from the conserved cysteine through the conserved F or W. D genes are given only for firm matches. Size tells how often a clone was seen (once, few, many) or the class of an expanded clone, and some rows leave it out.

CDR3 length,D gene,V gene,clone size,J gene,CDR3 DNA,CDR3 protein
14,-,TRBV5-1,-,TRBJ2-7,TGCGCCAGCAGCCGTCTAGGGGGGGTATACGAGCAGTACTTC,CASSRLGGVYEQYF
13,-,TRBV5-1,-,TRBJ2-2,TGCGCCAGCAGCTTGTTAGTTGACGGGGAGCTGTTTTTT,CASSLLVDGELFF
13,-,TRBV5-1,-,TRBJ1-2,TGCGCCAGCAGCTTGGCGGGGGACTATGGCTACACTTTC,CASSLAGDYGYTF
14,TRBD1,TRBV6-5,few,TRBJ1-5,TGTGCCAGCAGGGGACAGGGATGGCGCCAGCCCCAGCATTTT,CASRGQGWRQPQHF
13,TRBD2,TRBV24-1,-,TRBJ2-7,TGTGCCACCAGTGCGGGGGGGGGCTACGAGCAGTACTTC,CATSAGGGYEQYF
14,TRBD1,TRBV6-2/TRBV6-3,once,TRBJ1-2,TGTGCCAGCAGTTACGCGGGACAGGGTTTTGCCTACACCTTC,CASSYAGQGFAYTF
14,-,TRBV7-9,-,TRBJ1-4,TGTGCCAGCAGCTTAGCCACCCAGGTGGAAAAACTGTTTTTT,CASSLATQVEKLFF
15,TRBD1,TRBV7-8,-,TRBJ2-6,TGTGCCAGCAGCTCGGGGACAGCCTTTACGAGCGTCCTGACTTTC,CASSSGTAFTSVLTF
15,TRBD1,TRBV7-9,-,TRBJ1-1,TGTGCCAGCAGCTCCCAAAGGGACAGGGTAACTGAAGCTTTCTTT,CASSSQRDRVTEAFF
18,-,TRBV7-2,-,TRBJ1-5,TGTGCCAGCAGCTTAGCGATAGGGGGGGGCGCCGGGGGGCAGCCCCAGCATTTT,CASSLAIGGGAGGQPQHF
14,-,TRBV5-6,-,TRBJ2-7,TGTGCCACCAAGAAGGGGTACGCCTCCTACGAGCAGTACTTC,CATKKGYASYEQYF
13,-,TRBV16,-,TRBJ1-5,TGTGCCAGCAGCCACCAGGGCAATCAGCCCCAGCATTTT,CASSHQGNQPQHF